The present TCR beta chain was sequenced within a study of early stage breast cancer tumors. Overall study context: Most invasive tumors, about 80% of the 16, were ER+/PR+/HER2-. Broader study findings: In most of the 16 patients, blood comparison separated tumor from normal breast.

This CDR3 is built from 14 residues. From germline, CDR1 is MNHNS and CDR2 SASEGT. V lost 6 bases and J lost 9; bases outside the gene matches: 6. Repertoires were generated with immunoSEQ multiplex PCR, while TCRdb's copy carries only in-frame clones and drops some. The sample lists several thousand clones, around 60% occurring once. About this clone itself: Its antigen is as yet unknown.

This sequence was found in a person between 65 and 80 years old with breast cancer. This sequence joins TRBV6-1 and TRBJ1-6; 9 bases line up with TRBD1. The sequenced sample was breast tumor tissue. CDR3 protein: CASRIQGASSPLHF. Here the CDR3 DNA reads TGTGCCAGCAGAATACAGGGGGCGTCTTCACCCCTCCACTTT.